This T cell receptor (beta chain) was documented in a study of shared clonotypes between healthy human individuals. About the research overall: Those who served as donors were two women and three men between the ages of 18 and 49.

Researchers ran the assay at a deep level. Assay used: immunoSEQ multiplex PCR; TCRdb lists only in-frame clones, some missing. The sample holds some 1.1 million clones, approximately 80% seen once. Every one of the donors was a Caucasian adult that lived in Nashville, Tennessee. Per germline, CDR1 SGDLS and CDR2 YYNGEE. The CDR3 loop spans 19 amino acids. The junction had 12 bases not matched to a gene; V was cut back by 4 bases and J by 1 base. This receptor was identified in a man younger than 35 in good health. Some clones in this sample may be carry-over from other donors' samples. Input material: memory CD4+ T cells from PBMCs. Regarding subset: CD45RA-negative fraction. This chain joins TRBV9 and TRBJ2-4; TRBD1 aligns across 12 bases. DNA for the CDR3: TGTGCCAGCAGCTTCCGGGACAGGGGGCCTGAATTCGCCAAAAACATTCAGTACTTC. Its translation is CASSFRDRGPEFAKNIQYF.